Sequencing of this T cell receptor beta chain was carried out in a study of T cells in Graves' hyperthyroidism and ophthalmopathy. Points from the study as a whole: Onset of ophthalmopathy came a median approximately 6.5 months after the model predicted it.

This clonotype was recorded many times. As yet, its antigen is unknown. Template material for amplifying TCR beta CDR3 regions consisted of RNA transcripts. The study used the HTBI primer set for a first-round RT-PCR of the TCR CDR3. TCRdb recomputed calls from the multiplex PCR reads with MiXCR, one row per CDR3 protein. The table lists roughly 740,000 distinct CDR3 sequences, 15% to 20% of them singletons. The CDR3 is made up of 12 amino acids. The ends were cut back, 3 bases at V and 10 bases at J, with 10 bases in the middle. In germline, CDR1 is MDHEN, CDR2 SYDVKM. Sample: blood. This receptor was taken from a man aged 18 to 35 with Graves' hyperthyroidism. The chain is built from TRBV28 and TRBJ2-1, with a tentative D call TRBD2 (5 bases). CDR3 nucleotide sequence: TGTGCCAGCAGTTTCTGGCGAGGGGAGCAGTTCTTC. Translated: CASSFWRGEQFF.